This is a list of T cell receptor beta chains from one sample in a study of tumor and adjacent non-tumor tissue in lung cancer. TCRdb independently ran MiXCR on the multiplex PCR reads; one entry per CDR3 protein. The sample contains approximately 79,000 distinct CDR3 sequences, 76% of which appear only once. Sequencing was done on a sample of distant non-tumor lung tissue. Every receptor here comes from a man between 70 and 80 years old with non-small cell lung cancer. Both conserved end residues are trimmed from each CDR3. Each record gives: V gene, J gene, CDR3 protein.

TRBV29-1	TRBJ2-5	SANPYLQTGQETHY
TRBV11-3	TRBJ1-1	VCSPPANNEAF
TRBV29-1	TRBJ2-7	SVERARLTYEQY
TRBV29-1	TRBJ2-7	SVRRGTYYEQY
TRBV11-3	TRBJ2-3	AGTRREVSTDTQY
TRBV6-2/TRBV6-3	TRBJ2-4	ANSSYGQGDIQY
TRBV11-1	TRBJ2-7	ASSLGIPGPFSYEQY
TRBV28	TRBJ1-6	DSSSEQWAGSPLH
TRBV10-3	TRBJ2-7	AISPSRAYEQY
TRBV14	TRBJ1-4	ASSQVGGHGNEKLF
TRBV4-2	TRBJ2-2	ASSQDYHGRAPGELF
TRBV29-1	TRBJ2-5	SVRLERDVLRETQY